This TCR beta chain comes out of a study of blood T cell repertoires in COVID-19. About the study: The samples span acute and convalescent COVID-19 from the United States, Italy and Spain.

TCRdb keeps only in-frame clones here, not all; method: immunoSEQ multiplex PCR. The table shows about 340,000 clones, with approximately 82% occurring only once. V was clipped by 5 bases and J by 5 bases; unmatched bases: 4. The CDR3 runs 13 residues. Germline V CDR1 and CDR2: LNHDA, SQIVND (reference sequence). The sample comprised peripheral blood. The V call is TRBV19, the J call TRBJ2-7; 9 nucleotides align to TRBD1. The receptor was isolated from a man aged 25-45 years with active or convalescent COVID-19. The CDR3 nucleotides read TGTGCCAGTAGTGGGACAGGGCGCCACGAGCAGTACTTC. Its translation is CASSGTGRHEQYF.